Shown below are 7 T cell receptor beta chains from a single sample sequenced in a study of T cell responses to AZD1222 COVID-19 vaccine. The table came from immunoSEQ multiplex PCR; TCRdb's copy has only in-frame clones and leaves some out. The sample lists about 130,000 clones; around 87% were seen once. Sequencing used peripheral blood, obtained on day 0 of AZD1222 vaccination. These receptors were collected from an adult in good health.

The CDR3 region has the DNA TGTGCCAGCAGCTTGGTGGGGGGGGCTTTCAACGAGCAGTACTTC. Translating gives CASSLVGGAFNEQYF. The V gene is TRBV5-8, the J gene TRBJ2-7; weak D call: TRBD2 (7 bases). The CDR3 contains 15 residues. Germline lookup yields CDR1 SGHTS and CDR2 YDEGEE. Trimming removed 0 bases from V and 5 bases from J, with 15 bases in between.

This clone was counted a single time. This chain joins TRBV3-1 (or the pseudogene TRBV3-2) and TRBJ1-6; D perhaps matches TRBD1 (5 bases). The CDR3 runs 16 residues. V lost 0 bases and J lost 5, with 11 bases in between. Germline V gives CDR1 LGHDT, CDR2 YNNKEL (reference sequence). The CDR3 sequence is CASSQDGTGNNSPLHF. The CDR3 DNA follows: TGTGCCAGCAGCCAAGATGGGACGGGGAATAATTCACCCCTCCACTTT.

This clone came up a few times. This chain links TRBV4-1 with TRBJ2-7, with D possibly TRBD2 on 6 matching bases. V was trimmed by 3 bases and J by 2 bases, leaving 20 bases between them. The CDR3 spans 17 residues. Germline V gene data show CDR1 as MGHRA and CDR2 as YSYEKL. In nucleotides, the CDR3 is TGCGCCAGCAGCCACTCAACGGGGGTTAATTCCCCCTACGAGCAGTACTTC. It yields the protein CASSHSTGVNSPYEQYF.

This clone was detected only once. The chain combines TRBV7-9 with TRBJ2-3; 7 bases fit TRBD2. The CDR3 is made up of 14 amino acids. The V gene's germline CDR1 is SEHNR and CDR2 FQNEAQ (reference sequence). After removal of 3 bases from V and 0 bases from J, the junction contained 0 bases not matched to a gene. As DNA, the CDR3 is TGTGCCAGCAGCTTCGGGGGGAGCACAGATACGCAGTATTTT. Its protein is CASSFGGSTDTQYF.

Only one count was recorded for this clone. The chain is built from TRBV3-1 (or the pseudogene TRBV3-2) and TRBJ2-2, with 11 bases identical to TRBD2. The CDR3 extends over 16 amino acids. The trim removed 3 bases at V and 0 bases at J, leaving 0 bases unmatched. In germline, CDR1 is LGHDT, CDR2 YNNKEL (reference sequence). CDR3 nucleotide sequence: TGTGCCAGCAGCCAGGGACTAGCGGCGAACACCGGGGAGCTGTTTTTT. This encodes CASSQGLAANTGELFF.

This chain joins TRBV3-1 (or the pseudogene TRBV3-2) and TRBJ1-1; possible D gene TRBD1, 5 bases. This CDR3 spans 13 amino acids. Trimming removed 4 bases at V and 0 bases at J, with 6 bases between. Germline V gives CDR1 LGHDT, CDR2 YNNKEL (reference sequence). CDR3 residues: CASSRQMNTEAFF. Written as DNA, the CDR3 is TGTGCCAGCAGCCGACAGATGAACACTGAAGCTTTCTTT.

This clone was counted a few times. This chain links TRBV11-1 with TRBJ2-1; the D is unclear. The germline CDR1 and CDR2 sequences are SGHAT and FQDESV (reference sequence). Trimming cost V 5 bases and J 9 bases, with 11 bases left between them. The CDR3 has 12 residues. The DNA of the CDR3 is TGTGCCAGCAGCCCCCTTACCACTGAGCAGTTCTTC. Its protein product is CASSPLTTEQFF.